This T cell receptor beta chain stems from a study of cytomegalovirus exposure and HLA in healthy donors. Study results and limitations: As immune exposure information, only CMV serostatus was available.

This clone was observed a few times. What it recognizes is unknown. V was shortened by 3 bases and J by 1 base, with 10 bases between the two germline ends. In germline, CDR1 is SNHLY, CDR2 FYNNEI. This CDR3 comprises 14 residues. The donors (healthy individuals) were bone marrow donors. This PCR relied on a set of 60 Vbeta primers and 13 Jbeta primers. The data were produced by immunoSEQ multiplex PCR, yet TCRdb's version contains in-frame clones alone and is incomplete. This table has some 170,000 clones, over 60% appearing once. Sequencing used PBMCs. This TCR was sampled from a woman aged 30 to 39 in good health and CMV-seronegative. This chain uses TRBV2 with TRBJ2-7, with D hard to call. CDR3 DNA: TGTGCCAGCAGTGAGGTTCTAGTGTCCTACGAGCAGTACTTC. It specifies CASSEVLVSYEQYF.